The 27 T cell receptor beta chains presented below share a single source sample, sequenced in a study of T cell responses to AZD1222 COVID-19 vaccine. TCRdb's table, derived via immunoSEQ multiplex PCR, lists solely in-frame clones and lacks some. Of 100,000 to 150,000 clones listed, roughly 91% are singletons. The starting material was peripheral blood, obtained on day 0 of MenACWY control vaccination. These receptors were obtained from an adult in good health.

The V gene is TRBV6-1, the J gene TRBJ2-5; 7 nucleotides align to TRBD1. With 6 bases clipped from V and 4 bases from J, the junction kept 5 bases outside the gene matches. The CDR3 extends over 13 amino acids. Germline CDR1 MNHNS, CDR2 SASEGT. The CDR3 reads CASRGQHAETQYF. The CDR3 DNA reads as TGTGCCAGCAGGGGACAGCATGCAGAGACCCAGTACTTC.

The V gene is TRBV11-2, the J gene TRBJ1-1; the match to TRBD1 covers 8 bases. CDR1 SGHAT and CDR2 FQNNGV come from the germline V gene. The CDR3 covers 14 residues. V gave up 6 bases and J gave up 2 bases; unmatched junction bases: 5. CDR3: CASRKTGANTEAFF. The DNA of the CDR3 is TGTGCCAGCAGGAAGACAGGGGCAAACACTGAAGCTTTCTTT.

This chain uses TRBV5-6 with TRBJ1-2; the D is unclear. V was trimmed by 4 bases and J by 6 bases, leaving 16 bases between them. CDR1 and CDR2 (germline): SGHDT, YYEEEE. The CDR3 spans 14 residues. The CDR3 coding sequence is TGTGCCAGCAGCCCTCCGGTATTTTTGGATGGCTACACCTTC. The encoded protein is CASSPPVFLDGYTF.

The gene calls are TRBV6-5 and TRBJ1-2, with TRBD1 matching over 7 bases. CDR1 and CDR2 (germline): MNHEY, SVGAGI. The trim removed 6 bases at V and 2 bases at J, leaving 3 bases unmatched. The CDR3 has 13 residues. The CDR3 nucleotides read TGTGCCAGCAGACTGACAGGGAACTATGGCTACACCTTC. Translated: CASRLTGNYGYTF.

This clone has just one count. The chain joins TRBV7-3 to TRBJ1-2; 7 bases match TRBD1. After removal of 5 bases from V and 4 bases from J, the junction contained 4 bases not matched to a gene. The germline V gene has CDR1 SGHTA and CDR2 FQGTGA. This CDR3 contains 13 residues. The CDR3 protein is CASSPQGSYGYTF. CDR3 sequence (DNA): TGTGCCAGCAGCCCACAGGGGTCCTATGGCTACACCTTC.

This rearrangement joins TRBV27 to TRBJ2-3; the match to TRBD2 covers 8 bases. Unmatched junction bases numbered 11, after V lost 5 bases and J lost 1 base. The CDR3 totals 17 residues. From germline, CDR1 is MNHEY and CDR2 SMNVEV (reference sequence). Here the CDR3 reads CASSPTGPLAGTDTQYF. The CDR3, as DNA: TGTGCCAGCAGTCCTACTGGCCCACTAGCGGGCACAGATACGCAGTATTTT.

V usage is TRBV9 and J usage is TRBJ1-1, with no clear D. This CDR3 contains 14 residues. Germline V gene data show CDR1 as SGDLS and CDR2 as YYNGEE. V dropped 0 bases and J dropped 4 bases, with 10 bases sitting between them. The CDR3 protein is CASSVEVAGTEAFF. In DNA, the CDR3 is TGTGCCAGCAGCGTAGAGGTAGCCGGCACTGAAGCTTTCTTT.

This chain links TRBV14 with TRBJ2-1, with 9 positions matching TRBD1. Germline V gene sequence: CDR1 SGHDN, CDR2 FVKESK. There are 16 residues in the CDR3. V shed 4 bases and J 6 bases; nucleotides not matched to a gene: 10. CDR3 sequence reads: CASSRAGTGRTNEQFF. DNA for the CDR3: TGTGCCAGCAGCCGGGCCGGGACAGGGAGGACCAATGAGCAGTTCTTC.

The chain is built from TRBV4-3 and TRBJ2-2; D perhaps matches TRBD2 (6 bases). CDR1 and CDR2 (germline): LGHNA, YSLEER. V lost 3 bases and J lost 3, with 20 bases in between. CDR3 length: 18 amino acids. The CDR3 DNA sequence: TGCGCCAGCAGCCACCCCAGGGACTCCTTTCCTTACACCGGGGAGCTGTTTTTT. It specifies CASSHPRDSFPYTGELFF.

The genes are TRBV27 and TRBJ2-7; D not resolved. Trimming removed 6 bases from V and 2 bases from J, with 14 bases in between. Germline assignment: CDR1 MNHEY and CDR2 SMNVEV (reference sequence). The length of the CDR3 is 14 residues. In DNA, the CDR3 is TGTGCCAGCAGCCGTGGCCGGGTGACCTACGAGCAGTACTTC. Residues: CASSRGRVTYEQYF.

V usage is TRBV11-2 and J usage is TRBJ1-2; D is possibly TRBD1 (6 bases). CDR1 and CDR2 from the germline V gene are SGHAT and FQNNGV. Trimming took off 6 bases at V and 2 bases at J, with 16 bases between the two ends. The CDR3 is made up of 15 amino acids. The CDR3 sequence is CASRPIRTVNYGYTF. The CDR3 DNA reads TGTGCCAGCAGGCCAATTAGGACAGTGAACTATGGCTACACCTTC. The full variable domain, rest sourced from reference TRBV11-2 and TRBJ1-2, is EAGVAQSPRYKIIEKRQSVAFWCNPISGHATLYWYQQILGQGPKLLIQFQNNGVVDDSQLPKDRFSAERLKGVDSTLKIQPAKLEDSAVYLCASRPIRTVNYGYTFGSGTRLTVV.

The chain employs TRBV12-3 or TRBV12-4 and TRBJ1-5; no firm D call. This CDR3 is 12 amino acids long. V gave up 5 bases and J gave up 7 bases, with 9 bases separating them. The CDR3: CASSREGQPQHF. The CDR3 DNA reads as TGTGCCAGCAGTCGGGAGGGACAGCCCCAGCATTTT.

The chain's CDR3 is CASSSGTGNEKLFF. The CDR3 DNA reads TGTGCCAGCAGCTCCGGGACAGGCAATGAAAAACTGTTTTTT. The chain combines TRBV3-1 (or the pseudogene TRBV3-2) with TRBJ1-4, with 8 bases aligning to TRBD1. J lost 5 bases, V lost 5 bases, and 4 bases had no gene match. CDR3 length equals 14 residues. CDR1 is LGHDT, CDR2 YNNKEL, per germline (reference sequence).

The CDR3, as DNA: TGTGCCAGTAGTGGACAGACAGTGACCAATGAGCAGTTCTTC. It translates to CASSGQTVTNEQFF. The chain recombines TRBV19 with TRBJ2-1; D possibly corresponds to TRBD1 (6 bases). Germline values: CDR1 LNHDA, CDR2 SQIVND (reference sequence). This CDR3 is built from 14 residues. Between the trimmed V and J ends, which lost 5 bases and 6 bases, there was a span of 14 bases.

CDR3 sequence reads: CASSWTTGHSYEQYF. CDR3 nucleotides: TGCGCCAGCAGCTGGACAACAGGGCACTCCTACGAGCAGTACTTC. The gene calls are TRBV5-1 and TRBJ2-7; D perhaps matches TRBD1 (6 bases). CDR1 is SGHRS, CDR2 YFSETQ, per germline. CDR3 length: 15 residues. The V end lost 3 bases, the J end lost 0 bases, and 13 bases lay between the germline ends.

This chain links TRBV3-1 (or the pseudogene TRBV3-2) with TRBJ1-1; 8 nucleotides agree with TRBD1. This CDR3 contains 14 residues. Germline CDR1 is LGHDT and CDR2 is YNNKEL (reference sequence). After removal of 6 bases from V and 4 bases from J, the junction contained 7 bases not matched to a gene. The CDR3 sequence is CASSDTGGSTEAFF. In DNA, the CDR3 is TGTGCCAGCAGTGACACAGGGGGGAGCACTGAAGCTTTCTTT.

This chain joins TRBV28 and TRBJ1-1, with 9 nucleotides matching TRBD1. After removal of 8 bases from V and 10 bases from J, the junction contained 8 bases not matched to a gene. CDR1 is MDHEN, CDR2 SYDVKM, per germline. This CDR3 has 12 amino acids. Here the CDR3 reads CASVPGQGGAFF. The CDR3 DNA follows: TGTGCCAGCGTGCCGGGACAGGGTGGAGCTTTCTTT.

This sequence joins TRBV6-4 and TRBJ1-1; 10 bases agree with TRBD1. Germline V gene sequence: CDR1 MRHNA, CDR2 SNTAGT. The CDR3 sequence is 14 residues long. V lost 6 bases to trimming and J lost 4 bases; unmatched junction nucleotides: 5. The CDR3 region has the DNA TGTGCCAGCAGGAGACAGGGGGCTAGCACTGAAGCTTTCTTT. Its protein product is CASRRQGASTEAFF.

The chain links TRBV18 to TRBJ1-1; D is uncertain. Trimming stripped 1 base from V and 5 bases from J, with 14 bases between. This CDR3 has 15 residues. Germline V gene data show CDR1 as KGHSH and CDR2 as LQKENI. This CDR3 reads CASSPRAGLGTEAFF. CDR3 bases: TGTGCCAGCTCACCACGGGCGGGGTTGGGAACTGAAGCTTTCTTT.

The chain links TRBV29-1 to TRBJ1-1, with TRBD1 as a possible D gene (5 bases). Trimming left V 5 bases short and J 0 bases short, with 10 bases between. The CDR3 contains 13 residues. CDR1 is SQVTM and CDR2 is ANQGSEA in the germline V gene. CDR3 loop: CSVLRQMNTEAFF. Here the CDR3 DNA reads TGCAGCGTTCTTCGACAGATGAACACTGAAGCTTTCTTT.

V gene TRBV4-3 combines with J gene TRBJ2-7; D gene ambiguous. This CDR3 region has 14 residues. V gave up 4 bases and J gave up 4 bases, with 14 bases separating them. Per germline, CDR1 LGHNA and CDR2 YSLEER. This chain's CDR3 is CASSPGPTRYEQYF. The CDR3 bases are TGCGCCAGCAGCCCAGGACCGACTCGGTACGAGCAGTACTTC.

The gene calls are TRBV4-1 and TRBJ2-1; 8 nucleotides line up with TRBD2. The CDR3 extends over 15 amino acids. Germline CDR1 and CDR2: MGHRA and YSYEKL. V shed 5 bases, J shed 3 bases, and the junction held 6 bases outside the gene matches. In nucleotides, the CDR3 is TGCGCCAGCAGCGCGACGGCGGGAGGCTACAATGAGCAGTTCTTC. It yields the protein CASSATAGGYNEQFF.

The rearrangement joins TRBV6-1 to TRBJ1-3, with D possibly TRBD1 on 5 matching bases. The germline gives CDR1 MNHNS, CDR2 SASEGT. V dropped 4 bases and J dropped 0 bases, with 13 bases sitting between them. The length of the CDR3 is 16 residues. CDR3 protein: CASSVLGPSSGNTIYF. The CDR3 DNA follows: TGTGCCAGCAGTGTACTGGGACCCAGCTCTGGAAACACCATATATTTT.

The V call is TRBV25-1, the J call TRBJ2-3; the D call may be TRBD1 or TRBD2 (5 bases each). V shed 4 bases and J shed 3 bases, with 11 bases lying between them. Germline V CDR1 and CDR2: MGHDK, SYGVNS. CDR3 length: 14 residues. In DNA, the CDR3 is TGTGCCAGCAGTGGGGTGAGGGGAACAGATACGCAGTATTTT. Translation: CASSGVRGTDTQYF.

CDR3 sequence reads: CASSSSAPTYNEQFF. Written as DNA, the CDR3 is TGTGCCAGCAGCTCCTCGGCCCCGACCTACAATGAGCAGTTCTTC. The chain links TRBV11-2 to TRBJ2-1; D gene uncertain. CDR1 and CDR2 (germline): SGHAT, FQNNGV. V was cut by 4 bases and J by 2 bases, with 12 bases left in between. CDR3 size: 15 residues.

This clone was counted at least ten times. The V gene is TRBV4-3, the J gene TRBJ2-1, with D perhaps matching TRBD2 (5 bases). The germline gives CDR1 LGHNA, CDR2 YSLEER. V dropped 11 bases and J dropped 7 bases, with 21 bases sitting between them. CDR3 length: 14 residues. The CDR3, as DNA: TGCGCCCCCAGCCCCCGGGGTAGCTCAAATGAGCAGTTCTTC. Protein sequence: CAPSPRGSSNEQFF.

This chain joins TRBV19 and TRBJ1-1, with TRBD1 matching over 10 bases. From germline, CDR1 is LNHDA and CDR2 SQIVND (reference sequence). The CDR3 is made up of 15 amino acids. Unmatched junction bases numbered 5, after V lost 3 bases and J lost 4 bases. CDR3 protein: CASSMATGGLTEAFF. CDR3 nucleotide sequence: TGTGCCAGTAGTATGGCGACAGGGGGCCTCACTGAAGCTTTCTTT.